This section outlines one T cell receptor (beta chain) sequence together with its context. One end of the junction fails to match germline, which may point to a read error. This specimen comes from a study of molecular identifiers for immune sequencing clone quantification. CDR1 is MNHEY and CDR2 is SVGEGT in the germline V gene. The CDR3 sequence is 11 residues long. TCRdb recomputed calls from the PCR reads with MiXCR, one row per CDR3 protein. The repertoire holds 37,000 or so distinct CDR3 sequences, with approximately 24% as singletons. This chain links TRBV6-2 or TRBV6-3 with TRBJ2-5, with D hard to call. This TCR came from a human donor in good health. Some libraries in this study had Jurkat cell RNA spiked in. Sequencing input: naive CD8+ T cells from blood, with Jurkat cell RNA spiked in. The subset was: FACS-sorted CD8+CD4-CCR7+CD45RA+ naive T cells. CDR3 residues: CASSPQETLYF. The CDR3 bases are TGTGCCAGCAGCCCCCAAGAGACCCTGTACTTC.